This T cell receptor beta chain derives from a study of blood T cell repertoires in COVID-19. As originally analysed: Nucleated cell number was recorded as an estimate derived from reference gene primer amplification. Clones were sequenced by immunoSEQ multiplex PCR, and TCRdb holds only the in-frame ones, with some missing. V and J calls and clone size are copied from that table; D and trimming were computed from the DNA. The table includes 150,000 to 200,000 clones, 70% to 90% detected once. There are 14 residues in the CDR3. Germline-derived CDR1 and CDR2 are SGHTA and FQGNSA. Deletions cut 4 bases from V and 2 bases from J, with 12 bases between.

Sequences were obtained from peripheral blood. The sequence was collected from a man aged 35-49 years with active or convalescent COVID-19. The V and J genes are TRBV7-2 and TRBJ2-7; no firm D call. The CDR3 here is CASSSSSTTYEQYF. CDR3 nucleotides: TGTGCCAGCAGCTCGAGTTCCACTACCTACGAGCAGTACTTC.